The following is a T cell receptor (beta chain) sequence with its context. Its antigen remains unknown. PCR involved 60 Vbeta and 13 Jbeta primers. Per the study methods: Later analysis identified some 80 million unique TCR beta chains, about 11 million shared. TCRdb's copy holds only in-frame clones and misses some; the assay was immunoSEQ multiplex PCR. D and trimming come from the DNA, and the V and J calls and clone size come from that table. The sample lists 150,000 to 200,000 clones; around 81% were seen once. These data are taken from a study of cytomegalovirus exposure and HLA in healthy donors. The CDR3 contains 15 residues. V shed 8 bases and J 0 bases; nucleotides not matched to a gene: 8. Germline V gives CDR1 SGHTA, CDR2 FQGNSA. General study findings and limits: A few of the chains that were CMV-associated were confirmed in vitro to be specific for CMV antigens. Some V segments could not be told apart, so they were left out, TRBV6-2 and TRBV6-3 among them. Sequencing likely produced, as an artifact, a cluster of highly shared sequence variants.

The receptor's source is a woman aged 25 to 39 in good health and CMV-seronegative. Source material: PBMCs. This chain connects TRBV7-2 to TRBJ2-3; 7 bases are a match to TRBD2. DNA of the CDR3: TGTGCCAGCGGAAACGGGGGGTTTAGCACAGATACGCAGTATTTT. Translating gives CASGNGGFSTDTQYF.